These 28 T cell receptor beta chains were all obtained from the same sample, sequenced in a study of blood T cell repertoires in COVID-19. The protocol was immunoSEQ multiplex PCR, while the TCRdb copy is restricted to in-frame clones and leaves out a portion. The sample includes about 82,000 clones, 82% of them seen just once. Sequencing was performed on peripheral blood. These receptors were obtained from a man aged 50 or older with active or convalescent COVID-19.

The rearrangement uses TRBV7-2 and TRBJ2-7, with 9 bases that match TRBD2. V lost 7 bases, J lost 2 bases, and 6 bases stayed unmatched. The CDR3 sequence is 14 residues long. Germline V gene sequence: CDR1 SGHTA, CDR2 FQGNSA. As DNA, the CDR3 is TGTGCCAGCACCGTTAGCGGGGGCCCCTACGAGCAGTACTTC. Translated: CASTVSGGPYEQYF.

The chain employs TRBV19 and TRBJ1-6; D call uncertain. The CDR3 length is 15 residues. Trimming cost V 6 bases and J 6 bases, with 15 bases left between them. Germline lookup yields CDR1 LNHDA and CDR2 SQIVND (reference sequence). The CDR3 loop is CASSKVPYGNSPLHF. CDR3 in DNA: TGTGCCAGTAGCAAAGTTCCCTACGGTAATTCACCCCTCCACTTT.

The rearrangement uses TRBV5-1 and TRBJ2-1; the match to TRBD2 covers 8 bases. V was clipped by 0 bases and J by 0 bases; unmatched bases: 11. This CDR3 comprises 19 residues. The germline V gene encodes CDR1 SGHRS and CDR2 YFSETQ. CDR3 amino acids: CASSLVVAGGSSSYNEQFF. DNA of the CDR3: TGCGCCAGCAGCTTGGTGGTGGCGGGGGGCTCTAGCTCCTACAATGAGCAGTTCTTC.

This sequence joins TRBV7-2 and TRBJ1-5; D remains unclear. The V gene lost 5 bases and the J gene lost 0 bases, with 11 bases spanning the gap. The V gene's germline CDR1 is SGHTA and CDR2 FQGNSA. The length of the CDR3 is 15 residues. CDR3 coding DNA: TGTGCCAGCAGCCCCGGCGGTTATAGCAATCAGCCCCAGCATTTT. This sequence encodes CASSPGGYSNQPQHF.

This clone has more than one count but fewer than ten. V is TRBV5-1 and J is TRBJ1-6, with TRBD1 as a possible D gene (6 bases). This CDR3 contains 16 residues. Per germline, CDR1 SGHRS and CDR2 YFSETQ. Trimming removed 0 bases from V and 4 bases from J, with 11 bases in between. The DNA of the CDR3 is TGCGCCAGCAGCTTGGAAGGGACACTGTATAATTCACCCCTCCACTTT. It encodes CASSLEGTLYNSPLHF.

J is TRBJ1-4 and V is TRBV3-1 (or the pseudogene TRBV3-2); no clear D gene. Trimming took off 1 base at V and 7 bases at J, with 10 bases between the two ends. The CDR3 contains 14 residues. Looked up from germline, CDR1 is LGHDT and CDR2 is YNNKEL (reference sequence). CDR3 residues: CASSQVPGGEKLFF. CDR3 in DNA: TGTGCCAGCAGCCAAGTACCCGGCGGTGAAAAACTGTTTTTT.

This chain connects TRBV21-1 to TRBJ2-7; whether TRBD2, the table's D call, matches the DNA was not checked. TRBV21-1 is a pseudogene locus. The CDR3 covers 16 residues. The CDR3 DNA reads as TGTGCCAGCAGCAAAGCTGAGGCGGGGGGGGTTCCCGAGCAGTACTTC. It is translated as CASSKAEAGGVPEQYF.

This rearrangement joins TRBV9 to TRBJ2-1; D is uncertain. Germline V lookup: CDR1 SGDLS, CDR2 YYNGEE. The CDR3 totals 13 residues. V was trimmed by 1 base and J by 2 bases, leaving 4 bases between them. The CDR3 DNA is TGTGCCAGCAGCGTAACACCCTACAATGAGCAGTTCTTC. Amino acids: CASSVTPYNEQFF.

CDR3 loop: CSAGSYNEQFF. In DNA form, the CDR3 reads TGCAGTGCGGGCTCGTACAATGAGCAGTTCTTC. The chain carries TRBV20-1 and TRBJ2-1; unclear D gene. Germline V gives CDR1 DFQATT, CDR2 SNEGSKA (reference sequence). Trimming cost V 6 bases and J 4 bases, with 7 bases left between them. The CDR3 totals 11 residues.

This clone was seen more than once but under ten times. CDR3 sequence: CASSPGHYSGNTIYF. CDR3 sequence (DNA): TGTGCCAGCAGCCCCGGACACTACTCTGGAAACACCATATATTTT. The gene calls are TRBV7-2 and TRBJ1-3; a possible D gene is TRBD1 (5 bases). CDR3 length: 15 amino acids. Germline V lookup: CDR1 SGHTA, CDR2 FQGNSA. Trimming stripped 5 bases from V and 0 bases from J, with 11 bases between.

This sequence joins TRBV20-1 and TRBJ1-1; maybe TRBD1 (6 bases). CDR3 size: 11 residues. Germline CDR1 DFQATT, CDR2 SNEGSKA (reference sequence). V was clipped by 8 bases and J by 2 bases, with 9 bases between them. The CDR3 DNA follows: TGCAGTCTGGACAGCAACACTGAAGCTTTCTTT. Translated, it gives CSLDSNTEAFF.

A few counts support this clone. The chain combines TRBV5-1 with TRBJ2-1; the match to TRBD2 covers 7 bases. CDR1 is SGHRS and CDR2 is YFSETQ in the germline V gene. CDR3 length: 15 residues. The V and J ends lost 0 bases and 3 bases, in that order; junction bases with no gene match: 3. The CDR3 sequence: CASSLVLADYNEQFF. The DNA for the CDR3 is TGCGCCAGCAGCTTGGTGCTAGCGGACTACAATGAGCAGTTCTTC.

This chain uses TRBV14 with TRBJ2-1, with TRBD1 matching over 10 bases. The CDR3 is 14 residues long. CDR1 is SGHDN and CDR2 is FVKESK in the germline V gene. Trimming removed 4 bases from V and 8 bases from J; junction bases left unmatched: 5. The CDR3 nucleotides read TGTGCCAGCAGCCCCCTCGGGACAGGGGATGAGCAGTTCTTC. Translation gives CASSPLGTGDEQFF.

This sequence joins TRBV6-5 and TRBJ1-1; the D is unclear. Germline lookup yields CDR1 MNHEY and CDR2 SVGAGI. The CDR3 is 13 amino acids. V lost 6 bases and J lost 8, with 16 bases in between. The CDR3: CASSASAFQEAFF. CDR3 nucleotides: TGTGCCAGCAGCGCAAGCGCCTTTCAGGAAGCTTTCTTT.

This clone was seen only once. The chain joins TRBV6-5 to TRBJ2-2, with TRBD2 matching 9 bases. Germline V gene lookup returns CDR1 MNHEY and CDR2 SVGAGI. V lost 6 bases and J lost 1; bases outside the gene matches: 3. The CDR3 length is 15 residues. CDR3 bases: TGTGCCAGCAGGGGACTAGCCCGGAACACCGGGGAGCTGTTTTTT. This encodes CASRGLARNTGELFF.

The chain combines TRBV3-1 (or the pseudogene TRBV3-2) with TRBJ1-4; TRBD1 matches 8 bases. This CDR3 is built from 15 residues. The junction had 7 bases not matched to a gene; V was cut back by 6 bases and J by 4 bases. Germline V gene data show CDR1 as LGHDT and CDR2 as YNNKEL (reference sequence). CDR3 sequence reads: CASSRITGGNEKLFF. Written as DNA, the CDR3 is TGTGCCAGCAGTCGGATAACAGGGGGTAATGAAAAACTGTTTTTT.

CDR3 DNA: TGTGCCAGCAGCCCTAGTGGGGGGGCCACAGATACGCAGTATTTT. It yields the protein CASSPSGGATDTQYF. This chain connects TRBV3-1 (or the pseudogene TRBV3-2) to TRBJ2-3, with TRBD2 as a possible D gene (7 bases). V shed 4 bases and J shed 2 bases, with 13 bases lying between them. CDR3 length: 15 residues. In germline, CDR1 is LGHDT, CDR2 YNNKEL (reference sequence).

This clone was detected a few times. CDR3 loop: CASSQSGGAGGEKLFF. The CDR3 DNA reads as TGTGCCAGCAGCCAATCCGGTGGGGCCGGGGGTGAAAAACTGTTTTTT. The gene calls are TRBV7-9 and TRBJ1-4, with TRBD1 as a possible D gene (5 bases). CDR3 size: 16 residues. Trimming cost V 5 bases and J 7 bases, with 20 bases left between them. From germline, CDR1 is SEHNR and CDR2 FQNEAQ (reference sequence).

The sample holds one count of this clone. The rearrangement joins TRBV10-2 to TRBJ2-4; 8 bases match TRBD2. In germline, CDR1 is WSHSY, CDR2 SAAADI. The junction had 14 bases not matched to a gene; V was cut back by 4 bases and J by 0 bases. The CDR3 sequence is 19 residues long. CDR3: CASSGGSGVTLGAKNIQYF. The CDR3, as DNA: TGCGCCAGCAGTGGGGGTAGCGGGGTAACCTTAGGAGCCAAAAACATTCAGTACTTC.

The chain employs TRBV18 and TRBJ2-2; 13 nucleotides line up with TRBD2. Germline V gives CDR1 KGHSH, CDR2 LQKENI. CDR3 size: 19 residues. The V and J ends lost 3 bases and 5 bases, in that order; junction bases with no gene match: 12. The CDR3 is CASSPTSGLAGIETGELFF. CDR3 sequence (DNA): TGTGCCAGCTCACCCACTTCGGGACTAGCGGGGATCGAGACCGGGGAGCTGTTTTTT.

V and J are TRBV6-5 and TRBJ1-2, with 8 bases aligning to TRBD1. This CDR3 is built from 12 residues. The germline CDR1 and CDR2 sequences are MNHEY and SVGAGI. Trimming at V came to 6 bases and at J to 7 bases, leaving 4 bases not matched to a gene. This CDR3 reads CASRTGDSGYTF. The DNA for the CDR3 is TGTGCCAGCAGGACAGGGGATAGTGGCTACACCTTC.

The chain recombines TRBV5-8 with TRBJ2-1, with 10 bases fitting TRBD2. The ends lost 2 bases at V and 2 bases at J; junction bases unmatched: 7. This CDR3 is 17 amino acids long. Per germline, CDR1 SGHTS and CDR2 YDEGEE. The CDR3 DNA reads TGTGCCAGCAGCTTTACTAGCGGGGCGACACCCTACAATGAGCAGTTCTTC. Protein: CASSFTSGATPYNEQFF.

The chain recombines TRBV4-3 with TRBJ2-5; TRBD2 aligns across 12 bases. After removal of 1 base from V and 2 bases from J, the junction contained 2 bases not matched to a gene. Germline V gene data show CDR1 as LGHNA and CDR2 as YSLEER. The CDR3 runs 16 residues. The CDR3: CASSQGTSGTQETQYF. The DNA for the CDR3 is TGCGCCAGCAGCCAAGGGACTAGCGGGACACAAGAGACCCAGTACTTC.

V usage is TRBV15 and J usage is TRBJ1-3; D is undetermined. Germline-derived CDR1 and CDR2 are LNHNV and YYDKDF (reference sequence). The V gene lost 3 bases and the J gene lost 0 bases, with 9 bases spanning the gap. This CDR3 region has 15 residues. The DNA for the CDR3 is TGTGCCACCAGCAGGGCGGGCCTCTCTGGAAACACCATATATTTT. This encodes CATSRAGLSGNTIYF.

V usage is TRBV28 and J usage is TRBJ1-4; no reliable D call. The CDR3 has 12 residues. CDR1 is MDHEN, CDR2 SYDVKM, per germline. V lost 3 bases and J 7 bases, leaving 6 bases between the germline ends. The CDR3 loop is CASSFRFEKLFF. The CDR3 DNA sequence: TGTGCCAGCAGTTTCAGGTTTGAAAAACTGTTTTTT. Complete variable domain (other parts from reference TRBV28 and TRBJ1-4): DVKVTQSSRYLVKRTGEKVFLECVQDMDHENMFWYRQDPGLGLRLIYFSYDVKMKEKGDIPEGYSVSREKKERFSLILESASTNQTSMYLCASSFRFEKLFFGSGTQLSVL.

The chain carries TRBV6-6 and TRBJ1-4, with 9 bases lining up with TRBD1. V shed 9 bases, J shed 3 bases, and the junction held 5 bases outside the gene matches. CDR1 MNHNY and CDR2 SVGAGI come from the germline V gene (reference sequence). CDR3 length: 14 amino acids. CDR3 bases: TGTGCCAGTAAACAGGGGGCGTCTAATGAAAAACTGTTTTTT. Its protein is CASKQGASNEKLFF.

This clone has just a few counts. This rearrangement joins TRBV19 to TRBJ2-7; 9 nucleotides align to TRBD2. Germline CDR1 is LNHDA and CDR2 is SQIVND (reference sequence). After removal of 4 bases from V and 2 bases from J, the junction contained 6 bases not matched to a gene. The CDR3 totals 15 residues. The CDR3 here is CASSKGGGGAYEQYV. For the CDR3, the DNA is TGTGCCAGTAGTAAAGGTGGCGGGGGGGCCTACGAGCAGTACGTC.

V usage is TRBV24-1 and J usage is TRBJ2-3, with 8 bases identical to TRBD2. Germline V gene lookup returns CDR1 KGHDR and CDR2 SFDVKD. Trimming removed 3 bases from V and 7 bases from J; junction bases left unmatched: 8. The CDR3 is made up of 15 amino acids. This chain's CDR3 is CATSDLAGGPYTQYF. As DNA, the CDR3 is TGTGCCACCAGTGATCTAGCGGGTGGGCCTTATACGCAGTATTTT.